The rows below give T cell receptor beta chains drawn from one sample of a study of low-dose radiotherapy and immunotherapy resistance in tumors. TCRdb processed the reads anew with MiXCR; each CDR3 protein has one entry. The sample has 60,000 or so distinct CDR3 sequences, about a quarter seen once; the top ten hold roughly 6.5%. Sequencing was performed on PBMCs, taken before treatment. These receptors came from a male donor with rectosigmoid adenocarcinoma. Each CDR3 is given with its conserved first and last residue. Fields, in order: D gene, clone size, V gene, J gene, CDR3 DNA, CDR3 protein. A D gene is named only where the DNA matches it firmly. Where a row states a size, it is once, few, many or the class of an expanded clone; other rows omit it.

>-|-|TRBV28|TRBJ2-7
TGTGCCAGCAGTCACGGGACGGCTGTAACCTACGAGCAGTACTTC
CASSHGTAVTYEQYF
>-|-|TRBV28|TRBJ2-1
TGTGCCAGCAGTCGAACCTACAATGAGCAGTTCTTC
CASSRTYNEQFF
>-|many|TRBV6-2/TRBV6-3|TRBJ2-1
TGTGCCAGCAGTTATCCCATTCTCGGCTCCTACAATGAGCAGTTCTTC
CASSYPILGSYNEQFF
>-|many|TRBV27|TRBJ1-5
TGTGCCAGCAGTTCCCGGGACAACAATCAGCCCCAGCATTTT
CASSSRDNNQPQHF
>-|-|TRBV7-8|TRBJ1-1
TGTGCCAGCACCCTAGGGCAGGGCTTTGATCGAGGATGGAACACTGAAGCTTTCTTT
CASTLGQGFDRGWNTEAFF
>-|many|TRBV6-5|TRBJ1-6
TGTGCCATTTCCCGGGGTTCCTATAATTCACCCCTCCACTTT
CAISRGSYNSPLHF
>-|many|TRBV5-1|TRBJ2-5
TGCGCCAGCAGCTTGACCCGATCAGAAGAGACCCAGTACTTC
CASSLTRSEETQYF
>TRBD2|many|TRBV20-1|TRBJ2-1
TGCAGTGCTAGCATCCTAGCGGGGGGACTCTCCTACAATGAGCAGTTCTTC
CSASILAGGLSYNEQFF
>TRBD1|many|TRBV29-1|TRBJ1-1
TGCAGCGTTCGACAGGGGCCAGCTGAAGCTTTCTTT
CSVRQGPAEAFF
>-|many|TRBV25-1|TRBJ2-5
TGTGCCAGCAGTGCCCCTGACAGGACCCAAGAGACCCAGTACTTC
CASSAPDRTQETQYF